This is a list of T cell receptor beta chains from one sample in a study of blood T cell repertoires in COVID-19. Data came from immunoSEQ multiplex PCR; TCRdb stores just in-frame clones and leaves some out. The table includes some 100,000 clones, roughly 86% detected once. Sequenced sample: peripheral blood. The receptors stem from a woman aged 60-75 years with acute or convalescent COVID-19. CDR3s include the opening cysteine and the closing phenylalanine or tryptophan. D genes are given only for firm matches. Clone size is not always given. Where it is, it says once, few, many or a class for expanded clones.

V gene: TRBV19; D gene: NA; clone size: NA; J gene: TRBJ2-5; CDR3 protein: CASSTGLAETQYF; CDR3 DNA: TGTGCCAGTAGCACAGGGCTCGCAGAGACCCAGTACTTC
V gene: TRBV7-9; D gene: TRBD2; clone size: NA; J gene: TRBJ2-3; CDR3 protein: CASSQTTSGRDTQYF; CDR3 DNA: TGTGCCAGCAGCCAAACCACTAGCGGGAGAGATACGCAGTATTTT
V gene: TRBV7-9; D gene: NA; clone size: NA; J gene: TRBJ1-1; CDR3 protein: CASSLGGGTEAFF; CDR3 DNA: TGTGCCAGCAGCTTAGGGGGCGGCACTGAAGCTTTCTTT
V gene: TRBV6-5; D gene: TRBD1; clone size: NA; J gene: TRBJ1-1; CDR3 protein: CASRTTGGGTEAFF; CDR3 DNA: TGTGCCAGCAGGACGACAGGGGGCGGTACTGAAGCTTTCTTT
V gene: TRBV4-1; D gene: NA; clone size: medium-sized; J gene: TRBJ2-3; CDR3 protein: CASSQVAGTDTQYF; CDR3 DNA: TGCGCCAGCAGCCAAGTTGCAGGGACAGATACGCAGTATTTT
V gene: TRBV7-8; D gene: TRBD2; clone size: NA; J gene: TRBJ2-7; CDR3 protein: CASSLADSGGNEQYF; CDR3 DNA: TGTGCCAGCAGCTTAGCAGATAGCGGGGGGAACGAGCAGTACTTC
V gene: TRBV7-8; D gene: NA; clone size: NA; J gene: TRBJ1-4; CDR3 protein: CASSLALGEKLFF; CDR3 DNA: TGTGCCAGCAGCTTAGCGCTAGGTGAAAAACTGTTTTTT
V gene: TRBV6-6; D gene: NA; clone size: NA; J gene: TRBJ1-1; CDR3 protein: CASSYSGSGATEAFF; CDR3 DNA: TGTGCCAGCAGTTACTCTGGGAGCGGGGCCACTGAAGCTTTCTTT
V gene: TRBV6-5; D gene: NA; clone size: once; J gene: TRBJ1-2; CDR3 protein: CASSYSRGVAAYGYTF; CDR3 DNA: TGTGCCAGCAGTTACTCCCGGGGGGTAGCAGCCTATGGCTACACCTTC
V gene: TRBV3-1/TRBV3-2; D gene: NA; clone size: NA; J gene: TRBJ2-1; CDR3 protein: CASSHWASLYNEQFF; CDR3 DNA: TGTGCCAGCAGCCACTGGGCTAGCCTCTACAATGAGCAGTTCTTC
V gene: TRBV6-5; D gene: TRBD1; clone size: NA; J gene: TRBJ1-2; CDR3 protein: CASSYSDRGSGYTF; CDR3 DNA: TGTGCCAGCAGTTACTCGGACAGGGGGTCTGGCTACACCTTC
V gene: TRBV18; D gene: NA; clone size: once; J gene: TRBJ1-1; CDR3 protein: CASSTGGGADKAFF; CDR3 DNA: TGTGCCAGCTCAACTGGTGGGGGGGCGGACAAAGCTTTCTTT
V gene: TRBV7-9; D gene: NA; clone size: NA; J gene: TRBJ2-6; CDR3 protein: CASSSGTFSGANVLTF; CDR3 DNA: TGTGCCAGCAGCTCCGGGACTTTCTCTGGGGCCAACGTCCTGACTTTC
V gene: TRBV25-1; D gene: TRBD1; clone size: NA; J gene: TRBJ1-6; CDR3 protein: CASSESLTGTGSPLHF; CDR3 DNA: TGTGCCAGCAGTGAATCCCTGACAGGGACTGGGTCACCCCTCCACTTT
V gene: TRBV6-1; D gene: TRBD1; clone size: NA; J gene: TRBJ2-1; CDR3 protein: CASSEDRWQYNEQFF; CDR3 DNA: TGTGCCAGCAGTGAGGACAGGTGGCAGTACAATGAGCAGTTCTTC
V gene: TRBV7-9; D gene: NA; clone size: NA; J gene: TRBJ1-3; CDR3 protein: CASSPGVTYTLTSGNTIYF; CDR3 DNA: TGTGCCAGCAGCCCCGGGGTCACCTACACCCTTACCTCTGGAAACACCATATATTTT
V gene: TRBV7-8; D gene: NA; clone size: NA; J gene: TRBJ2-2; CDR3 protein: CASSLVSDTGELFF; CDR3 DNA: TGTGCCAGCAGCTTAGTGTCAGACACCGGGGAGCTGTTTTTT
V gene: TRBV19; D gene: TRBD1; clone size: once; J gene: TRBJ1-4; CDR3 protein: CASSLQTGQGNEKLFF; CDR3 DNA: TGTGCCAGTAGTCTCCAAACGGGACAGGGTAATGAAAAACTGTTTTTT